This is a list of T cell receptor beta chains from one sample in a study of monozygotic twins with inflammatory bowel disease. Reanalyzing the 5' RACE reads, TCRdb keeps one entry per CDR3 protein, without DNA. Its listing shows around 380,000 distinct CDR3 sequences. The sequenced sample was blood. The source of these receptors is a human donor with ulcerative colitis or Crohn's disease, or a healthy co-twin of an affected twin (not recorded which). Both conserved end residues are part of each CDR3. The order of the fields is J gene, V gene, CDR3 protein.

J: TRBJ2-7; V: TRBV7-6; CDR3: CASSVTSGRSDEQYF
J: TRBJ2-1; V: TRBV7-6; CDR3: CASSSEGSGRGNEQFF
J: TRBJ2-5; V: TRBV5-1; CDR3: CASSFNVAETQYF
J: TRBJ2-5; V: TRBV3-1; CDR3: CASSTIGQAETQYF
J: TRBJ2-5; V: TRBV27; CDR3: CASSPQGIGAQYF
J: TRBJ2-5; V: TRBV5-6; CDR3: CASSLGPLGETQYF
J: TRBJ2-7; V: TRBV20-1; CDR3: CSARVTSGEGYEQYF
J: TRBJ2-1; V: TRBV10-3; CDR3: CAIRPMGSHEQFF
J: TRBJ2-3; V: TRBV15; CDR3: CATSRVEGTSGRDTQYF
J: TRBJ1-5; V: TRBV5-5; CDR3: CASSPEGGSQPQHF
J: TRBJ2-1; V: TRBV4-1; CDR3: CASSQDLSYNEQFF
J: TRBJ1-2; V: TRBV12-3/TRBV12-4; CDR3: CASSFQANYGYTF
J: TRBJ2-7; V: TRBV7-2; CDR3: CASSFSVPTYEQYF
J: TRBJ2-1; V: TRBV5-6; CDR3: CASSPGTGTLNEQFF
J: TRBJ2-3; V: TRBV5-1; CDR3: CASSSDFPDTQYF
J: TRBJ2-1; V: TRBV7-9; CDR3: CASSSLSGKTYNEQFF
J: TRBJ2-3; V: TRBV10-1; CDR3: CASSEAGGEADTQYF
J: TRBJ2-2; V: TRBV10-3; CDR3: CAISDPVGQLFF
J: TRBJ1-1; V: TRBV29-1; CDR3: CSVHTGGWATEAFF
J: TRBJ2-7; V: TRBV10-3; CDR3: CAISDRYEQYF
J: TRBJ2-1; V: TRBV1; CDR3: CTSSQGRGGSYNEQFF
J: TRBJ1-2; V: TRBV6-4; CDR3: CANPADAGVYGYTF
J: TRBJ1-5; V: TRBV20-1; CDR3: CSARDTGGLQPQHF
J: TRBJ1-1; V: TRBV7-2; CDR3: CASRTRDRTLNTEAFF
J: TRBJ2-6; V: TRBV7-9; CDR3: CASPRGTVHTRSGANVLTF
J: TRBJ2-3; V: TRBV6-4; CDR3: CASQLATSTDTQYF
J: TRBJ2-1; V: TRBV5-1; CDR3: CASSFGAYREQFF
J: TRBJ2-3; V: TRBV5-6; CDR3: CASRYAAGWTDTQYF
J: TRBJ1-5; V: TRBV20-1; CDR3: CSALGGVRNQPQHF
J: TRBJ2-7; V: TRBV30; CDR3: CAWSVGPYEQYF
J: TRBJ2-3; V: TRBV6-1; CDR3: CASKQRRGGGTDTQYF
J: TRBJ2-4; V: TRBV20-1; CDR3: CSARDPGSVAKNIQYF
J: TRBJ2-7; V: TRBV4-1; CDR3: CASSQEIVFLREPTYEQYF
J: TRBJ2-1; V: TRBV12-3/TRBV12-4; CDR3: CASSPGWVWGDNEQFF
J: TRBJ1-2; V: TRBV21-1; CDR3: CASSKGGPQTDYGYTF
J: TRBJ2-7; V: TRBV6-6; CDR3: CASSYSVLQYF
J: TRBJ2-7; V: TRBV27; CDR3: CASSSGTGRYEQYF